A selection of T cell receptor beta chains follows, all from one sample in a study of OX40 agonist ivuxolimab in advanced cancers. Profiling relied on immunoSEQ multiplex PCR, and the TCRdb table lists in-frame clones only, not all of them. The table has over 45,000 clones, 82% seen once. Sequenced material: CD4+ or CD8+ T cells sorted from blood, taken in a trial of the OX40 agonist ivuxolimab. The receptors stem from an adult with an advanced solid tumor such as melanoma, head and neck, liver or kidney cancer. CDR3s include the opening cysteine and the closing phenylalanine or tryptophan. The order of the fields is D gene, clone size, J gene, V gene, CDR3 DNA, CDR3 protein. D genes are given only for firm matches. Size is omitted from some rows. Given values are once, few, many or a class for expanded clones.

d_call: TRBD1; clone_size: once; j_call: TRBJ1-3; v_call: TRBV4-3; cdr3_nt: TGCGCCAGCAGCCAAGATCACAGGGGGATGGCCACCATATATTTT; cdr3_aa: CASSQDHRGMATIYF
d_call: TRBD1; clone_size: NA; j_call: TRBJ2-7; v_call: TRBV5-4; cdr3_nt: TGTGCCAGCAGACTCGGGGGACAGGGGCCCTACGAGCAGTACTTC; cdr3_aa: CASRLGGQGPYEQYF
d_call: NA; clone_size: NA; j_call: TRBJ2-7; v_call: TRBV19; cdr3_nt: TGTGCCAGTAGTATTCGGGACCTCGCCTACGAGCAGTACTTC; cdr3_aa: CASSIRDLAYEQYF
d_call: NA; clone_size: NA; j_call: TRBJ1-2; v_call: TRBV6-1; cdr3_nt: TGTGCCAGCAGTCAGCCCTATGGCTACACCTTC; cdr3_aa: CASSQPYGYTF
d_call: TRBD2; clone_size: NA; j_call: TRBJ2-1; v_call: TRBV18; cdr3_nt: TGTGCCAGCTCACTACTAGCGGGAGTGAGTGAGCAGTTCTTC; cdr3_aa: CASSLLAGVSEQFF
d_call: TRBD1; clone_size: NA; j_call: TRBJ2-6; v_call: TRBV19; cdr3_nt: TGTGCCAGTAGTCCGACAGGGGTGGGGGCCAACGTCCTGACTTTC; cdr3_aa: CASSPTGVGANVLTF
d_call: NA; clone_size: NA; j_call: TRBJ2-7; v_call: TRBV5-1; cdr3_nt: TGCGCCAGCAGCTTGTCCAGCGGAAGGACCTATTCCTACGAGCAGTACTTC; cdr3_aa: CASSLSSGRTYSYEQYF
d_call: NA; clone_size: NA; j_call: TRBJ1-1; v_call: TRBV7-6; cdr3_nt: TGTGCCAGCAGCTTGGATCTGAACACTGAAGCTTTCTTT; cdr3_aa: CASSLDLNTEAFF
d_call: NA; clone_size: NA; j_call: TRBJ2-7; v_call: TRBV14; cdr3_nt: TGTGCCAGCAGCCGTATCGGTTCCTACGAGCAGTACTTC; cdr3_aa: CASSRIGSYEQYF
d_call: NA; clone_size: NA; j_call: TRBJ1-2; v_call: TRBV27; cdr3_nt: TGTGCCAGCAGTTTTAACAGAAATAACTATGGCTACACCTTC; cdr3_aa: CASSFNRNNYGYTF
d_call: NA; clone_size: NA; j_call: TRBJ1-3; v_call: TRBV11-2; cdr3_nt: TGTGCCAGCAGCTGGGGAAGCTCTGGAAACACCATATATTTT; cdr3_aa: CASSWGSSGNTIYF
d_call: TRBD1; clone_size: NA; j_call: TRBJ2-1; v_call: TRBV30; cdr3_nt: TGTGCCTGGACGCAACCGGGACAGTACAATGAGCAGTTCTTC; cdr3_aa: CAWTQPGQYNEQFF
d_call: NA; clone_size: few; j_call: TRBJ1-1; v_call: TRBV6-5; cdr3_nt: TGTGCCTCTCGAAGGGTCAGGGACACTGAAGCTTTCTTT; cdr3_aa: CASRRVRDTEAFF
d_call: NA; clone_size: NA; j_call: TRBJ2-3; v_call: TRBV6-5; cdr3_nt: TGTGCCAGCAGTTCGCTCCGGAGCACAGATACGCAGTATTTT; cdr3_aa: CASSSLRSTDTQYF
d_call: TRBD2; clone_size: NA; j_call: TRBJ2-1; v_call: TRBV7-6; cdr3_nt: TGTGCCAGCAGCTTGAAGCGGGGGTTGGGTAATGAGCAGTTCTTC; cdr3_aa: CASSLKRGLGNEQFF
d_call: NA; clone_size: NA; j_call: TRBJ1-2; v_call: TRBV5-4; cdr3_nt: TGTGCCAGCAGCCCCGGACCAAGTCTCTATGGCTACACCTTC; cdr3_aa: CASSPGPSLYGYTF
d_call: NA; clone_size: NA; j_call: TRBJ2-6; v_call: TRBV1; cdr3_nt: TGCACCAGCAGCACGGGCAGGGCCAACGTCCTGACTTTC; cdr3_aa: CTSSTGRANVLTF